The present TCR beta chain was sequenced within a study of blood T cell repertoires in COVID-19. The overall study: Sites across the United States, Italy and Spain contributed samples from acute and convalescent COVID-19. PBMCs, B-cell-depleted T cells, or T cells provided the cDNA or gDNA that made up the material.

CDR3 length: 14 residues. The germline CDR1 and CDR2 sequences are MNHNY and SVGAGI (reference sequence). The germline V and J ends were trimmed by 6 bases and 5 bases, with 13 bases remaining between them. Per the authors' pipeline: The assay estimated nucleated cells by amplifying reference gene primers. Profiling relied on immunoSEQ multiplex PCR, and the TCRdb table lists in-frame clones only, not all of them. Clone size and the V and J calls come from that table; the DNA yielded D and trimming. Among 25,000 to 35,000 clones, roughly 89% were seen once, and the ten largest hold roughly 1.6%. This clonotype originated in a man between 60 and 70 years old with active COVID-19. The chain has TRBV6-6 and TRBJ1-4; D remains ambiguous. Sequencing was performed on peripheral blood. The CDR3 sequence is CASSERAANEKLFF. As DNA, the CDR3 is TGTGCCAGCAGCGAGCGGGCTGCCAATGAAAAACTGTTTTTT.